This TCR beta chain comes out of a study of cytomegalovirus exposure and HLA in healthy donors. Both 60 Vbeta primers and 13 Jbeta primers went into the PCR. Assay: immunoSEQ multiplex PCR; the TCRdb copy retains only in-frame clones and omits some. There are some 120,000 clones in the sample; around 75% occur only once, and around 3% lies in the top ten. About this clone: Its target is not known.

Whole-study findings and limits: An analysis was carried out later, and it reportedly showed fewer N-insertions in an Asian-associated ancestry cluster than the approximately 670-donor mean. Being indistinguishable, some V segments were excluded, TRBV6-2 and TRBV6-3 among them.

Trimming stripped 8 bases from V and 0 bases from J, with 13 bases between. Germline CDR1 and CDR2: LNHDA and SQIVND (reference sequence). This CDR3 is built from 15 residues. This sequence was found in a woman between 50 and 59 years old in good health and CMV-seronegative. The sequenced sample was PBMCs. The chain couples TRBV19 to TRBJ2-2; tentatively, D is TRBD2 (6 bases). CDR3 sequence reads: CASQIAETNTGELFF. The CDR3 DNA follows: TGTGCCAGTCAGATAGCGGAAACGAACACCGGGGAGCTGTTTTTT.